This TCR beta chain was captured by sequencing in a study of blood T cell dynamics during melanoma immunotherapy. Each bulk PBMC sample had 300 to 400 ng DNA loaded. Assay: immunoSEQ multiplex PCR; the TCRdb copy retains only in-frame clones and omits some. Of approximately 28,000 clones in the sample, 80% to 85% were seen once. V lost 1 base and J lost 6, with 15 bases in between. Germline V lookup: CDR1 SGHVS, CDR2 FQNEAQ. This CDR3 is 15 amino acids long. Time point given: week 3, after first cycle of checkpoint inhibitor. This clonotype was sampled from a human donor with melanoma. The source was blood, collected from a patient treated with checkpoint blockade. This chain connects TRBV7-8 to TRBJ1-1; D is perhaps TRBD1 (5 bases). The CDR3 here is CASSLGAGLFAEAFF. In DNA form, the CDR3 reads TGTGCCAGCAGCTTAGGGGCAGGGTTGTTCGCTGAAGCTTTCTTT.